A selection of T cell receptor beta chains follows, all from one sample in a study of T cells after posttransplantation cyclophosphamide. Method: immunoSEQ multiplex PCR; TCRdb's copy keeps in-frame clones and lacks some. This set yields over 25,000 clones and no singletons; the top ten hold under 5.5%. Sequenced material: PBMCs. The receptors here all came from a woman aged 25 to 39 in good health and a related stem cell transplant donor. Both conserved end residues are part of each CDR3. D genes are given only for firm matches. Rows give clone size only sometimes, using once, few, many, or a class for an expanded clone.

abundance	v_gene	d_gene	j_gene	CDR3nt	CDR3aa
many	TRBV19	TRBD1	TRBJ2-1	TGTGCCAGCGGACAGGGGTCCTACAATGAGCAGTTCTTC	CASGQGSYNEQFF
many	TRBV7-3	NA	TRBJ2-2	TGTGCCAGCAGTTACCAGGGTTACGGGGAGCTGTTTTTT	CASSYQGYGELFF
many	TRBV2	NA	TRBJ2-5	TGTGCCAGCAGTATGGGACTGGGAGAGGCCCAGTACTTC	CASSMGLGEAQYF
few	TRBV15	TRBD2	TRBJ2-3	TGTGCCACCAGCAGAGGAGGGATAGCGGGGGGGAATACGCAGTATTTT	CATSRGGIAGGNTQYF
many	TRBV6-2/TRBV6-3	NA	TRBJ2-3	TGTGCCAGCAGGACCTCCGAAAGGACTACAGATACGCAGTATTTT	CASRTSERTTDTQYF
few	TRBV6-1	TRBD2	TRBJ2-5	TGTGCCAGCAGTGCGCTAGCGGGGGGGCATCAAGAGACCCAGTACTTC	CASSALAGGHQETQYF
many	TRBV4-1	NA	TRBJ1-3	TGCGCCAGCAGCCCGGGGGAAAGGGGCACCATATATTTT	CASSPGERGTIYF
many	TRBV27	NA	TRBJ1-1	TGTGCCAGCAGATTGAACAGGAACACTGAAGCTTTCTTT	CASRLNRNTEAFF
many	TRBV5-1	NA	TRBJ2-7	TGCGCCAGCAGCCCCTCCGGGTCACTATACGAGCAGTACTTC	CASSPSGSLYEQYF
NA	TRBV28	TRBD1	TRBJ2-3	TGTGCCAGCATAGGGACAGCAATCCAAATAATCACAGATACGCAGTATTTT	CASIGTAIQIITDTQYF
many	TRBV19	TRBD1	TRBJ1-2	TGTGCCAGTAGTCCAGGACAGGCAAGTTATGACGGCTACACCTTC	CASSPGQASYDGYTF
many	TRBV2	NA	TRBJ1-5	TGTGCCAGCAGTGAAGCCCATAGCAATCAGCCCCAGCATTTT	CASSEAHSNQPQHF
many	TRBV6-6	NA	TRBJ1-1	TGTGCCAGCACTACCCTGAGCGGGACCACTGAAGCTTTCTTT	CASTTLSGTTEAFF
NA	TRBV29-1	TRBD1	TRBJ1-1	TGCAGCGTCGGGACAGGGTTAGGTGCTTTCTTT	CSVGTGLGAFF
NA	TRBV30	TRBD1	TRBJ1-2	TGTGCCTGGAGTGTAGGGGGCAATGGCTACACCTTC	CAWSVGGNGYTF
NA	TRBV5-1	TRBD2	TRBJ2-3	TGCGCCAGCAGAGCCGGGACTAGCGGGGGGGCTTATACGCAGTATTTT	CASRAGTSGGAYTQYF
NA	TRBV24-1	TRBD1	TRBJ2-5	TGTGCCACCAGGACAGGGGAGGTTGGGGAGACCCAGTACTTC	CATRTGEVGETQYF
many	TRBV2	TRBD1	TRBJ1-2	TGTGCCAGCAGTCGGACAGGGGCAAGAGGCTACACCTTC	CASSRTGARGYTF
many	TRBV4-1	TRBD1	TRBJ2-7	TGCGCCAGCAGCCAATGGACAGGGCACTCCTACGAGCAGTACTTC	CASSQWTGHSYEQYF
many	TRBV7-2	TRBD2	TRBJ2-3	TGTGCCAGCAGCTTTGGACTAGTCGCAGATACGCAGTATTTT	CASSFGLVADTQYF